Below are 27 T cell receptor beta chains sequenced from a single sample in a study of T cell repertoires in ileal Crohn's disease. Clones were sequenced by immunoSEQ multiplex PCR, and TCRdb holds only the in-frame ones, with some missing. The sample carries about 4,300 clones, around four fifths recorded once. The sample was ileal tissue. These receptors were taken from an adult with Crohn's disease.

The CDR3 is CASSLETDSTPYEQYF. The DNA for the CDR3 is TGCGCCAGCAGCTTGGAAACCGACAGTACCCCCTACGAGCAGTACTTC. The chain joins TRBV5-1 to TRBJ2-5; TRBD1 might be the D (5 bases). The J call may be faulty, since TRBJ2-7 better matches the DNA end. The CDR3 sequence is 16 residues long. Per the germline V gene, CDR1 is SGHRS and CDR2 is YFSETQ.

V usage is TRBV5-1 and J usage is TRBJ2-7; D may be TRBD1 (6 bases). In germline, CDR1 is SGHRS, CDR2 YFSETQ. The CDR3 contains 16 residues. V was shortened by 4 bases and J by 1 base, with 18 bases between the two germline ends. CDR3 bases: TGCGCCAGCAGCCCTGATCCCACGGGACATTCCTACGAGCAGTACTTC. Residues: CASSPDPTGHSYEQYF.

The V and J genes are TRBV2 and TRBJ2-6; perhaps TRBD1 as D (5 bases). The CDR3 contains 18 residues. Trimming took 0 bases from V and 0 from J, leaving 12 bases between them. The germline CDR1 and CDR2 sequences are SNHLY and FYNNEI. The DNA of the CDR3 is TGTGCCAGCAGTGAAGCACAGGCGTCAGACTCTGGGGCCAACGTCCTGACTTTC. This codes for CASSEAQASDSGANVLTF.

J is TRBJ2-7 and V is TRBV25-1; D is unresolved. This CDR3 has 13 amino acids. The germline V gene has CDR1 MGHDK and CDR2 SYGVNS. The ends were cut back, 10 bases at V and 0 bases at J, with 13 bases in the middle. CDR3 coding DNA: TGTGCCACCCAACTCGACAACTCCTACGAGCAGTACTTC. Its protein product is CATQLDNSYEQYF.

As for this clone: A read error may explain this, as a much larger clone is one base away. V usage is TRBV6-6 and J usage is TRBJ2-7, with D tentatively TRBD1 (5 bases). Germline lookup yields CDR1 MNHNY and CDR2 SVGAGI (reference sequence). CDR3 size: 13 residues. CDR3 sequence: CASSHSKGYEQYF. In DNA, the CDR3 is TGTGCCAGCAGTCACTCAAAGGGGTACGAGCAGTACTTC.

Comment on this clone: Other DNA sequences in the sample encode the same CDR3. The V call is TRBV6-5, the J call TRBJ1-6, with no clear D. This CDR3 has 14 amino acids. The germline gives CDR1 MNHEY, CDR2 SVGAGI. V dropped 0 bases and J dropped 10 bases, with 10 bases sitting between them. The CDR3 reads CASSYSRSFSPLHF. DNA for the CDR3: TGTGCCAGCAGTTACTCGAGGTCTTTCTCACCCCTCCACTTT.

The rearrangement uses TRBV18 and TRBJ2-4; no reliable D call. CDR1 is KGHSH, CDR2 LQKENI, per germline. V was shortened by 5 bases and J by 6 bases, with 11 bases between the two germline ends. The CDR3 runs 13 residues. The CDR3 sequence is CASSDGNLNIQYF. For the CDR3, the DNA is TGTGCCAGCTCAGATGGCAATTTAAACATTCAGTACTTC.

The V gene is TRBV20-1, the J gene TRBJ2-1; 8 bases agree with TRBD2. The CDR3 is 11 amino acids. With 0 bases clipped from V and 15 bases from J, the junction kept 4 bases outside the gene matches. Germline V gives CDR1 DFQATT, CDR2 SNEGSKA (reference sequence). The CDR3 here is CSARDRTSLFF. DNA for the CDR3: TGCAGTGCTAGAGACCGGACTAGCCTGTTCTTC.

The CDR3 here is CASRQGQGGYNEQFF. DNA for the CDR3: TGTGCCAGCAGACAGGGACAGGGAGGGTACAATGAGCAGTTCTTC. The chain couples TRBV14 to TRBJ2-1; 9 positions agree with TRBD1. There are 15 residues in the CDR3. With 6 bases clipped from V and 4 bases from J, the junction kept 7 bases outside the gene matches. Germline CDR1 and CDR2: SGHDN and FVKESK.

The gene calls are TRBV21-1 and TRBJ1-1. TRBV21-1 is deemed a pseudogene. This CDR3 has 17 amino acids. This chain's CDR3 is CASRLQLANTIRTEAFF. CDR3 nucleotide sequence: TGTGCCAGCAGATTGCAGTTAGCTAACACAATTCGCACTGAAGCTTTCTTT.

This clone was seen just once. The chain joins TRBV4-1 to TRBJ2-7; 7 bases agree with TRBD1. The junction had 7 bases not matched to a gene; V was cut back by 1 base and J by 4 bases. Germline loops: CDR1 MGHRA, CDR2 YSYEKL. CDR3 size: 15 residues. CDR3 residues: CASSQARYRGYEQYF. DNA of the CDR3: TGCGCCAGCAGCCAAGCTCGCTACAGGGGTTACGAGCAGTACTTC.

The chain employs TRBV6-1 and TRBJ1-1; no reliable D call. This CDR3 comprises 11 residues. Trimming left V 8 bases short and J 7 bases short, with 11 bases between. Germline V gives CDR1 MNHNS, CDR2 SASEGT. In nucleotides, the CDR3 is TGTGCCAGCCCGACCGGGATTGAAGCTTTCTTT. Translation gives CASPTGIEAFF.

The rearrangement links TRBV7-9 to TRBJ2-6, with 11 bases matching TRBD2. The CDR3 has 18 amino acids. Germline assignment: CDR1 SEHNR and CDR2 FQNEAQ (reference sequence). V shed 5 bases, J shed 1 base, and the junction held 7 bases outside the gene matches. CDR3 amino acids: CASSPFSGGASGANVLTF. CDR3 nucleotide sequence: TGTGCCAGCAGCCCCTTTAGCGGGGGGGCGTCTGGGGCCAACGTCCTGACTTTC.

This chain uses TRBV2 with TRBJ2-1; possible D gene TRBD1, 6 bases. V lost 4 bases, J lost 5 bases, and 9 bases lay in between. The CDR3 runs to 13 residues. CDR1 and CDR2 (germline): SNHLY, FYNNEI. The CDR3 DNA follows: TGTGCCAGCAGTGTACAGGGAAACAATGAGCAGTTCTTC. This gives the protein CASSVQGNNEQFF.

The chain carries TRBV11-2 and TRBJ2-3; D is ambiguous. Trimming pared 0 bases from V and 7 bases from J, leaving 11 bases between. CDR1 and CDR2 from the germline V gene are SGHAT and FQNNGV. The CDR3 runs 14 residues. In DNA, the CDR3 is TGTGCCAGCAGCTTAGATTTCACTACGAATACGCAGTATTTT. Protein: CASSLDFTTNTQYF.

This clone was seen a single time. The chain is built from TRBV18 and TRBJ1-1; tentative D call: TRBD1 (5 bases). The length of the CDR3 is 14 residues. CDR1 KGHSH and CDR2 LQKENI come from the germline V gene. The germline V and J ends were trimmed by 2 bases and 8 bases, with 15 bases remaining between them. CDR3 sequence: CASSPYGQAREAFF. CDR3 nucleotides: TGTGCCAGCTCACCATACGGACAAGCTAGAGAAGCTTTCTTT.

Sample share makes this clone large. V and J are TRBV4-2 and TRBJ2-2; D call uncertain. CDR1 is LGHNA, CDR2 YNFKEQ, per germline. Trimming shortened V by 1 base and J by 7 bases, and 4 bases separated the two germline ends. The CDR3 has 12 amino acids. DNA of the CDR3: TGTGCCAGCAGCCAAGGTTACGGGGAGCTGTTTTTT. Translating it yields CASSQGYGELFF.

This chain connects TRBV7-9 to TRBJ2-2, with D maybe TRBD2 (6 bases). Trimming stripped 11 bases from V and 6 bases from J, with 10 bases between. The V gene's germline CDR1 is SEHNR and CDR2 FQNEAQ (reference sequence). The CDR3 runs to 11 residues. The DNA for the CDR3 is TGTGCCGTCGGGGGTCCCGGGGAGCTGTTTTTT. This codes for CAVGGPGELFF. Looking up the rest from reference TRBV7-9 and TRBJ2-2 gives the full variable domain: DTGVSQNPRHKITKRGQNVTFRCDPISEHNRLYWYRQTLGQGPEFLTYFQNEAQLEKSRLLSDRFSAERPKGSFSTLEIQRTEQGDSAMYLCAVGGPGELFFGEGSRLTVL.

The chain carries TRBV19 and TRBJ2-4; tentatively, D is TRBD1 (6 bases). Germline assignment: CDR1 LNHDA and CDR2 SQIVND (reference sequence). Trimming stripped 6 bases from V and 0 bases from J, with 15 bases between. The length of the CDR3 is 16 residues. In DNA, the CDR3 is TGTGCCAGTAGGGGAACAGGGATGCTAGCCAAAAACATTCAGTACTTC. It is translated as CASRGTGMLAKNIQYF.

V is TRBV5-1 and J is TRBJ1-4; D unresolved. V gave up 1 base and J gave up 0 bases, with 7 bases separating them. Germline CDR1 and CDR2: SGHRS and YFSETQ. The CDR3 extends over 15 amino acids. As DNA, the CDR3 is TGCGCCAGCAGCTTGTCCGTAACAACTAATGAAAAACTGTTTTTT. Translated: CASSLSVTTNEKLFF.

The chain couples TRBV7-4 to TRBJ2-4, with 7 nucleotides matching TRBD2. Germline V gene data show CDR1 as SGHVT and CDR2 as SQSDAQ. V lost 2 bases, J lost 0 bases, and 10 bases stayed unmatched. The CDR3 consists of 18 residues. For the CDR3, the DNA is TGTGCCAGCAGCTTAAGCGGGGCCGCAGAACTAGCCAAAAACATTCAGTACTTC. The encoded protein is CASSLSGAAELAKNIQYF.

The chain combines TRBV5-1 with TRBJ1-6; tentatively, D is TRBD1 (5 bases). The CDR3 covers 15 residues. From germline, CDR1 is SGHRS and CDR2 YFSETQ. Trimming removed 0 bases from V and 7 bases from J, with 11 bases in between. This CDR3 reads CASSLDRLENSPLHF. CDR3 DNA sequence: TGCGCCAGCAGCTTGGACAGGTTGGAGAATTCACCCCTCCACTTT.

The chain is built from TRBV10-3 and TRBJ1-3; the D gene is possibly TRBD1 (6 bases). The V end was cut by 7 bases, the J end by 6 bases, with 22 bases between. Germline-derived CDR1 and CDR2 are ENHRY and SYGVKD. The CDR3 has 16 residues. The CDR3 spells CAIMDPRAGEQNTIYF. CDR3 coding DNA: TGTGCCATCATGGACCCAAGGGCAGGGGAGCAAAACACCATATATTTT.

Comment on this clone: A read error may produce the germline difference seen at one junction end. CDR3 sequence: CANSSGHLDTIYF. The CDR3 nucleotides read TGCGCCAACAGCTCGGGACATCTGGACACCATATATTTT. The chain combines TRBV5-1 with TRBJ1-3, with TRBD1 as a possible D gene (6 bases). CDR1 and CDR2 (germline): SGHRS, YFSETQ. The length of the CDR3 is 13 residues.

The chain's CDR3 is CASSAGLRTDTQYF. The CDR3 DNA follows: TGTGCCAGCAGCGCAGGACTTCGCACAGATACGCAGTATTTT. J is TRBJ2-3 and V is TRBV13; D might be TRBD2 (5 bases). CDR3 length equals 14 residues. The germline CDR1 and CDR2 sequences are PRHDT and FYEKMQ (reference sequence). V was trimmed by 5 bases and J by 1 base, leaving 10 bases between them.

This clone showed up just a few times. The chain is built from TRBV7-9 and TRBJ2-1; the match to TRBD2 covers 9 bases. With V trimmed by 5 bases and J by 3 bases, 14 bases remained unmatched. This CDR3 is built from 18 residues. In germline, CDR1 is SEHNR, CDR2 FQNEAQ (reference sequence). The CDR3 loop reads CASSPWLAGGPNYNEQFF. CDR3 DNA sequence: TGTGCCAGCAGCCCGTGGCTGGCGGGGGGGCCCAACTACAATGAGCAGTTCTTC.

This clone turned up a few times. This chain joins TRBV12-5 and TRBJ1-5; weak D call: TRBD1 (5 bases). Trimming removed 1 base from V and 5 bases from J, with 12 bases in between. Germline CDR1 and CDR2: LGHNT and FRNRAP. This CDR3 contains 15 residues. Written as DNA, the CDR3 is TGTGCTAGTGGTTTGGCGTTGGGGGGGGATCAGCCCCAGCATTTT. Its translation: CASGLALGGDQPQHF.